Listed below are T cell receptor beta chains from one sample, sequenced in a study of OX40 agonist ivuxolimab in advanced cancers. Assay: immunoSEQ multiplex PCR; the TCRdb copy retains only in-frame clones and omits some. The data contain approximately 82,000 clones, approximately 89% of them singletons. The material was CD4+ or CD8+ T cells sorted from blood, obtained in a trial of the OX40 agonist ivuxolimab. The receptor source for this set is an adult with an advanced solid tumor such as melanoma, head and neck, liver or kidney cancer. Each CDR3 is given with its conserved first and last residue. The D gene is left open where the match is weak.

v_gene	j_gene	d_gene	CDR3aa
TRBV27	TRBJ2-5	TRBD2	CASTRAGGPRETQYF
TRBV5-4	TRBJ2-5	TRBD2	CASSQKIAGAGETQYF
TRBV6-5	TRBJ1-4	NA	CAASRTPNEKLFF
TRBV2	TRBJ1-6	TRBD1	CASLSLLQGANSPLHF
TRBV5-8	TRBJ2-4	NA	CASSLVLAGRYF
TRBV25-1	TRBJ1-5	NA	CASGGPGLNQPQHF
TRBV18	TRBJ1-3	NA	CASSPQTGRGNTIYF
TRBV18	TRBJ1-5	NA	CASSPDSKGNQPQHF
TRBV7-9	TRBJ2-5	NA	CASRPTGAVQETQYF
TRBV27	TRBJ1-2	NA	CASSLGHREDYGYTF
TRBV5-1	TRBJ2-1	NA	CASSLRTAGPNYNEQFF
TRBV6-1	TRBJ2-6	NA	CASSVSLRGANVLTF
TRBV15	TRBJ2-5	TRBD1	CATSSDRGIQETQYF
TRBV10-2	TRBJ2-7	NA	CASRGTFYEQYF
TRBV30	TRBJ2-3	NA	CAWSIRNTQYF
TRBV11-2	TRBJ1-1	NA	CASSLDPSGNTEAFF
TRBV4-2	TRBJ1-4	NA	CASSQDSRGLNEKLFF
TRBV20-1	TRBJ2-7	NA	CSASLDYEQYF
TRBV4-2	TRBJ2-6	NA	CASSQEGAGAGSGANVLTF
TRBV19	TRBJ2-1	TRBD2	CASRGLAFNEQFF
TRBV2	TRBJ2-2	TRBD2	CASSESERGYTGELFF
TRBV6-4	TRBJ1-2	TRBD1	CASSYDRGRGHGYTF
TRBV5-1	TRBJ2-1	NA	CASSLRMGTLRGYNEQFF
TRBV11-2	TRBJ2-7	NA	CASSRSYEQYF
TRBV28	TRBJ1-2	TRBD1	CASRGQGGNYGYTF
TRBV10-3	TRBJ1-4	NA	CAISEPQTRQTLREKLFF
TRBV27	TRBJ2-2	NA	CASRTTEANTGELFF
TRBV18	TRBJ2-7	NA	CASSPSGALYEQYF
TRBV7-2	TRBJ1-2	NA	CASSLVRDHGYTF
TRBV6-1	TRBJ2-1	TRBD2	CASSAERGGAEFF
TRBV12-5	TRBJ1-2	NA	CASGLTNRPGDYTF
TRBV7-3	TRBJ2-1	TRBD1	CASSPRTGSPYNEQFF
TRBV5-6	TRBJ2-6	NA	CASDRWSGANVLTF
TRBV11-2	TRBJ1-1	NA	CASSLVTEAFF
TRBV5-4	TRBJ2-3	TRBD2	CASSHSSGGDTQYF
TRBV6-6	TRBJ2-2	NA	CASTKQGVGELFF